These 15 T cell receptor beta chains originate from one sample sequenced in a study of response to subunit inactivated influenza vaccine. MiXCR was run by TCRdb on the RT-PCR reads, yielding one entry per CDR3 protein. The table records 590,000 or so distinct CDR3 sequences, 12% to 15% of them present only once. Sequencing used PBMCs from blood, obtained 14 days before vaccination. These TCRs come from a man in his forties or fifties who received an inactivated influenza vaccine.

The chain recombines TRBV5-1 with TRBJ1-5; D is undetermined. The germline V gene has CDR1 SGHRS and CDR2 YFSETQ. The CDR3 contains 15 residues. V was trimmed by 2 bases and J by 4 bases, leaving 13 bases between them. The CDR3 region has the DNA TGCGCCAGCAGCTTTAGAGGAGATTCTAATCAGCCCCAGCATTTT. It is translated as CASSFRGDSNQPQHF. The variable domain in full, completed from reference TRBV5-1 and TRBJ1-5, reads KAGVTQTPRYLIKTRGQQVTLSCSPISGHRSVSWYQQTPGQGLQFLFEYFSETQRNKGNFPGRFSGRQFSNSRSEMNVSTLELGDSALYLCASSFRGDSNQPQHFGDGTRLSIL.

The chain couples TRBV20-1 to TRBJ1-1, with D perhaps matching TRBD1 (6 bases). Germline V gene sequence: CDR1 DFQATT, CDR2 SNEGSKA (reference sequence). Trimming removed 5 bases from V and 12 bases from J, with 19 bases in between. The CDR3 is 12 residues long. The chain's CDR3 is CSAWGRLSETFF. CDR3 DNA: TGCAGTGCTTGGGGGCGCCTATCGGAGACTTTCTTT.

Concerning this clonotype: At one end the junction does not follow the germline gene, possibly because of a read error. V gene TRBV9 combines with J gene TRBJ2-1, with 7 bases lining up with TRBD2. Germline assignment: CDR1 SGDLS and CDR2 YYNGEE. This CDR3 region has 15 residues. The CDR3 spells CASSVVAGDYNKQFF. The CDR3 nucleotides are TGTGCCAGCAGCGTAGTAGCGGGTGATTACAATAAGCAGTTCTTC.

V usage is TRBV29-1 and J usage is TRBJ1-4, with 7 bases aligning to TRBD1. The CDR3 runs 13 residues. Germline CDR1 SQVTM, CDR2 ANQGSEA. V dropped 6 bases and J dropped 8; count of bases not matched to a gene: 9. The CDR3 sequence: CSVGEGAREKLFF. The CDR3, as DNA: TGCAGCGTGGGAGAGGGGGCGAGGGAAAAACTGTTTTTT.

This chain joins TRBV7-9 and TRBJ2-7, with D perhaps TRBD1 (6 bases). V was pared by 2 bases and J by 3 bases, with 14 bases between. This CDR3 is 15 amino acids long. CDR1 is SEHNR, CDR2 FQNEAQ, per germline (reference sequence). DNA for the CDR3: TGTGCCAGCAGCTTACGTCCAGGGGCCATCTACGAGCAGTACTTC. This gives the protein CASSLRPGAIYEQYF.

This clonotype was observed a handful of times. The chain employs TRBV13 and TRBJ2-5; D is uncertain. The CDR3 contains 16 residues. V shed 1 base and J shed 7 bases, with 19 bases lying between them. Looked up from germline, CDR1 is PRHDT and CDR2 is FYEKMQ (reference sequence). CDR3 bases: TGTGCCAGCAGCTTAGTGGGTAGCTGGGATCGTGGGACCCAGTACTTC. Its translation: CASSLVGSWDRGTQYF. The full variable domain, with the rest looked up from reference TRBV13 and TRBJ2-5, is AAGVIQSPRHLIKEKRETATLKCYPIPRHDTVYWYQQGPGQDPQFLISFYEKMQSDKGSIPDRFSAQQFSDYHSELNMSSLELGDSALYFCASSLVGSWDRGTQYFGPGTRLLVL.

Only a few counts were recorded for this clonotype. The rearrangement links TRBV2 to TRBJ2-5; 7 bases agree with TRBD1. The CDR3 spans 14 residues. V dropped 7 bases and J dropped 0; count of bases not matched to a gene: 5. Germline V gene sequence: CDR1 SNHLY, CDR2 FYNNEI. The CDR3 is CASNRDSYQETQYF. The CDR3 nucleotides are TGTGCCAGCAATCGGGACAGCTACCAAGAGACCCAGTACTTC.

Only a few counts were recorded for this clonotype. The V and J genes are TRBV4-3 and TRBJ2-3; D is tentatively TRBD1 or TRBD2 (5 bases each). Trimming pared 6 bases from V and 0 bases from J, leaving 13 bases between. Per the germline V gene, CDR1 is LGHNA and CDR2 is YSLEER. The CDR3 extends over 15 amino acids. The CDR3 region has the DNA TGCGCCAGCAGAAAGGGGACGCGCAGCACAGATACGCAGTATTTT. It translates to CASRKGTRSTDTQYF.

As to this clonotype: One end of the junction fails to match germline, which may point to a read error. The rearrangement joins TRBV6-2 or TRBV6-3 to TRBJ2-7; weak D call: TRBD1 (6 bases). CDR1 is MNHEY, CDR2 SVGEGT, per germline. This CDR3 region has 15 residues. The CDR3 region has the DNA TGTGCCAGCAGTGGGGACACAAGGTATTCCTACGAGCGGTACTTC. It is translated as CASSGDTRYSYERYF.

This sequence joins TRBV7-2 and TRBJ2-7; 10 bases align to TRBD2. Germline V gene sequence: CDR1 SGHTA, CDR2 FQGNSA. Trimming cost V 5 bases and J 2 bases; bases outside gene matches: 6. The CDR3 has 15 amino acids. CDR3 sequence (DNA): TGTGCCAGCAGCACTAGCGGGGCCAGCACCTACGAGCAGTACTTC. This gives the protein CASSTSGASTYEQYF. The full variable domain, rest sourced from reference TRBV7-2 and TRBJ2-7, is GAGVSQSPSNKVTEKGKDVELRCDPISGHTALYWYRQSLGQGLEFLIYFQGNSAPDKSGLPSDRFSAERTGGSVSTLTIQRTQQEDSAVYLCASSTSGASTYEQYFGPGTRLTVT.

This clonotype appeared a few times. The genes are TRBV6-1 and TRBJ2-5; D is tentatively TRBD1 or TRBD2 (5 bases each). The V gene's germline CDR1 is MNHNS and CDR2 SASEGT. V was shortened by 6 bases and J by 2 bases, with 13 bases between the two germline ends. The CDR3 consists of 14 residues. CDR3 in amino acids: CASRRGNLQETQYF. The DNA for the CDR3 is TGTGCCAGCAGACGGGGCAACCTACAAGAGACCCAGTACTTC.

The chain carries TRBV25-1 and TRBJ2-1; D remains unclear. Germline V gene data show CDR1 as MGHDK and CDR2 as SYGVNS. The CDR3 has 16 residues. V was clipped by 2 bases and J by 5 bases, with 16 bases between them. The CDR3: CASSEPGGRPDNEQFF. CDR3 DNA sequence: TGTGCCAGCAGTGAACCCGGTGGTAGGCCTGACAATGAGCAGTTCTTC.

This clonotype was recorded a few times. V gene TRBV12-3 or TRBV12-4 combines with J gene TRBJ2-7; no clear D gene. The CDR3 covers 13 residues. The V end lost 2 bases, the J end lost 6 bases, and 11 bases lay between the germline ends. CDR3 region: CASSLLSAAEQYF. CDR3 bases: TGTGCCAGCAGTTTATTGAGCGCGGCCGAGCAGTACTTC.

Concerning this clonotype: Given a much more abundant clone one base away, this may be a read error. Since the CDR3 does not end with the conserved phenylalanine or tryptophan, this likely comes from a read error. The genes are TRBV28 and TRBJ2-5; D not resolved. The CDR3 sequence is 15 residues long. V was cut by 5 bases and J by 1 base, with 14 bases left in between. CDR1 and CDR2 (germline): MDHEN, SYDVKM. CDR3 sequence: CASSPRRWAQETQYL. The CDR3 DNA reads TGTGCCAGCAGTCCTAGGAGATGGGCCCAAGAGACCCAGTACTTA.

This clonotype was detected only a few times. The CDR3 DNA follows: TGTGCCAGCAGCCAGTGGAGGGGACAGAATGAAAAACTGTTTTTT. It encodes CASSQWRGQNEKLFF. The chain employs TRBV7-2 and TRBJ1-4, with 7 bases that match TRBD1. Germline V gives CDR1 SGHTA, CDR2 FQGNSA. This CDR3 region has 15 residues. Trimming at V came to 5 bases and at J to 5 bases, leaving 8 bases not matched to a gene.